This is a list of T cell receptor beta chains from one sample in a study of blood T cell repertoires in COVID-19. Sequenced by immunoSEQ multiplex PCR; TCRdb stores in-frame clones only, minus some. The sample holds some 300,000 clones, more than 85% seen once. The sequencing sample was made of PBMCs or T cells enriched from blood (not recorded which). These receptor sequences come from a woman in her twenties or thirties who had been exposed to COVID-19. The CDR3 runs from the conserved cysteine through the conserved F or W. A D gene is named only where the DNA matches it firmly. The size entry is marked missing in some rows and otherwise reads once, few, many or a size class.

J	D	V	size	DNA	CDR3
TRBJ2-3	TRBD2	TRBV7-2	-	TGTGCCAGCAGCTTAGTGGCTGGAGCGGGGTCGACAGATACGCAGTATTTT	CASSLVAGAGSTDTQYF
TRBJ1-1	TRBD1	TRBV5-4	-	TGTGCCAGCAGCTGGGACAGGTTCGCTGAAGCTTTCTTT	CASSWDRFAEAFF
TRBJ2-5	-	TRBV7-8	-	TGTGCCAGCAGCCAGGGAAGCAGGGGAGAGACCCAGTACTTC	CASSQGSRGETQYF
TRBJ1-1	-	TRBV18	-	TGTGCCAGCTCACCGAGCCAGGGAGGCACTGAAGCTTTCTTT	CASSPSQGGTEAFF
TRBJ2-7	-	TRBV4-2	-	TGTGCCAGCAGCCAAGTTCCTCGGACAGAGCAGTACTTC	CASSQVPRTEQYF
TRBJ1-2	-	TRBV30	-	TGTGCCTTCTCCGGACAGAACTATGGCTACACCTTC	CAFSGQNYGYTF
TRBJ1-4	-	TRBV5-5	once	TGTGCCAGCAGCTTGGGTTTCGGTAATCCAGGGGAAAAACTGTTTTTT	CASSLGFGNPGEKLFF
TRBJ2-1	TRBD1	TRBV2	once	TGTGCCAGCAGCGGTCAGGGACAGGCCAGGGACAATGAGCAGTTCTTC	CASSGQGQARDNEQFF
TRBJ1-4	-	TRBV3-1/TRBV3-2	once	TGTGCCAGCAGTCCTCTGGCTAGGACTGGTGAAAAACTGTTTTTT	CASSPLARTGEKLFF
TRBJ2-1	-	TRBV11-3	-	TGTGCCAGCAGCTTAGATGCGGGTAGCGATGAGCAGTTCTTC	CASSLDAGSDEQFF
TRBJ1-3	-	TRBV7-9	-	TGTGCCAGCAGCTTACCCTACCCCCCCAACCTATCTGGAAACACCATATATTTT	CASSLPYPPNLSGNTIYF